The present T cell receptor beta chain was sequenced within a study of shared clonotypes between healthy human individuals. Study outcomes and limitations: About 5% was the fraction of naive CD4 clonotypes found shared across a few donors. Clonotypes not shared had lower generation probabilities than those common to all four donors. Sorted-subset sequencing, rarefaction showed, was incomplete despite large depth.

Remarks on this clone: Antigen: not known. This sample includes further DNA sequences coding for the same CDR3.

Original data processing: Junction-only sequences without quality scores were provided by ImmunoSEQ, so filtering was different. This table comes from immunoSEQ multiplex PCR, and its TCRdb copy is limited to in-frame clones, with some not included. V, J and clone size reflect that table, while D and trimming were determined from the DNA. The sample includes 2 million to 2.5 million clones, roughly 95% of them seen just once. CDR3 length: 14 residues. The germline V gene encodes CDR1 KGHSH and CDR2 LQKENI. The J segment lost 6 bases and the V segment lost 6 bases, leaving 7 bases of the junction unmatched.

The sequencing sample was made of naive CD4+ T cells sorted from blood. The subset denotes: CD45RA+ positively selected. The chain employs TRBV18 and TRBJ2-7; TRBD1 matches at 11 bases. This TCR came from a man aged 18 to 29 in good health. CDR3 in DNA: TGTGCCAGCTCTCTTGGACAGGGGGCAGGCGAGCAGTACTTC. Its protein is CASSLGQGAGEQYF.